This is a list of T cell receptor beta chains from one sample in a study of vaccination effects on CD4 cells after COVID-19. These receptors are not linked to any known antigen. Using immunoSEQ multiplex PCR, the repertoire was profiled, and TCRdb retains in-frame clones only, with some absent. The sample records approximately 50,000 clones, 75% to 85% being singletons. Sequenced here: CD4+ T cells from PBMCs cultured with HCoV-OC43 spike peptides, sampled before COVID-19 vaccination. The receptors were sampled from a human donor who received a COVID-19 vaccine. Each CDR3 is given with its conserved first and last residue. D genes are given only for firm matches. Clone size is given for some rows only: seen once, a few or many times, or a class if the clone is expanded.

CDR3: CASSVGSAATGLRETQYF; DNA: TGTGCCAGCAGCGTAGGATCCGCAGCGACAGGCCTAAGAGAGACCCAGTACTTC; V: TRBV9; size: NA; J: TRBJ2-5; D: NA
CDR3: CASSLGPGTDTQYF; DNA: TGCGCCAGCAGCTTGGGTCCGGGCACAGATACGCAGTATTTT; V: TRBV5-1; size: NA; J: TRBJ2-3; D: NA
CDR3: CASSFREVGDTQYF; DNA: TGCGCCAGCAGCTTCAGGGAAGTGGGAGATACGCAGTATTTT; V: TRBV5-1; size: NA; J: TRBJ2-3; D: NA
CDR3: CASSRAGQTTYNEQFF; DNA: TGCGCCAGCAGCCGTGCGGGACAGACCACCTACAATGAGCAGTTCTTC; V: TRBV5-1; size: once; J: TRBJ2-1; D: NA
CDR3: CAWSKGGGQGTRGYGYTF; DNA: TGTGCCTGGAGTAAAGGGGGGGGACAGGGCACAAGAGGCTATGGCTACACCTTC; V: TRBV30; size: NA; J: TRBJ1-2; D: TRBD1
CDR3: CASSERGGNAYNEQFF; DNA: TGTGCCAGCAGTGAAAGGGGGGGTAATGCCTACAATGAGCAGTTCTTC; V: TRBV2; size: NA; J: TRBJ2-1; D: NA
CDR3: CASSFPGLVVNEQFF; DNA: TGTGCCAGCAGCTTTCCGGGACTAGTCGTTAATGAGCAGTTCTTC; V: TRBV3-1/TRBV3-2; size: NA; J: TRBJ2-1; D: TRBD2
CDR3: CASSQAGNQPQHF; DNA: TGTGCCAGCAGCCAAGCAGGTAATCAGCCCCAGCATTTT; V: TRBV11-1; size: NA; J: TRBJ1-5; D: NA
CDR3: CASSLPGPGANVLTF; DNA: TGTGCCAGCAGTTTACCGGGGCCTGGGGCCAACGTCCTGACTTTC; V: TRBV28; size: NA; J: TRBJ2-6; D: NA
CDR3: CASSTTAYGYTF; DNA: TGTGCCAGCAGTACTACAGCCTATGGCTACACCTTC; V: TRBV28; size: NA; J: TRBJ1-2; D: NA
CDR3: CASSSGQGAYNEQFF; DNA: TGTGCCAGCAGCTCCGGACAGGGGGCTTACAATGAGCAGTTCTTC; V: TRBV7-3; size: NA; J: TRBJ2-1; D: TRBD1
CDR3: CASSLKRSNTGELFF; DNA: TGTGCCAGCAGCTTAAAGCGCTCGAACACCGGGGAGCTGTTTTTT; V: TRBV7-2; size: NA; J: TRBJ2-2; D: NA
CDR3: CASSRDRGLDGYTF; DNA: TGTGCCAGCAGTAGGGACAGGGGGCTGGATGGCTACACCTTC; V: TRBV6-5; size: NA; J: TRBJ1-2; D: TRBD1
CDR3: CASREAGRAEKLFF; DNA: TGTGCCAGCAGGGAAGCGGGCCGGGCTGAAAAACTGTTTTTT; V: TRBV6-1; size: NA; J: TRBJ1-4; D: NA
CDR3: CASTKTGQGIQPQHF; DNA: TGTGCCAGCACCAAGACAGGACAGGGAATCCAGCCCCAGCATTTT; V: TRBV27; size: NA; J: TRBJ1-5; D: TRBD1
CDR3: CASTGRGEGWNEQFF; DNA: TGTGCCAGTACCGGTCGCGGGGAGGGCTGGAATGAGCAGTTCTTC; V: TRBV19; size: NA; J: TRBJ2-1; D: TRBD2
CDR3: CAWSRGQGYEKLFF; DNA: TGTGCCTGGAGTCGGGGACAGGGTTATGAAAAACTGTTTTTT; V: TRBV30; size: NA; J: TRBJ1-4; D: TRBD1
CDR3: CASSTKGQGNTIYF; DNA: TGTGCCAGCTCAACCAAGGGGCAGGGAAACACCATATATTTT; V: TRBV18; size: NA; J: TRBJ1-3; D: NA
CDR3: CASSEYGTGRFYGYTF; DNA: TGTGCCAGCAGTGAATACGGGACAGGGCGGTTCTATGGCTACACCTTC; V: TRBV25-1; size: NA; J: TRBJ1-2; D: TRBD1
CDR3: CASSLQGYSYNEQFF; DNA: TGTGCCAGCTCACTACAGGGATACTCCTACAATGAGCAGTTCTTC; V: TRBV18; size: NA; J: TRBJ2-1; D: NA